The T cell receptor (beta chain) under discussion was sequenced for a study of radiation and T cells in renal cell carcinoma. Regarding the study as a whole: Pretreatment tumor biopsies were lacking, so baseline clonotypes are unknown. In blood, top tumor clones expanded by 2 weeks, shrinking by 4.

A word on this clone: Its antigen is unidentified.

The CDR3 sequence is 14 residues long. V was pared by 4 bases and J by 5 bases, with 12 bases between. The V gene's germline CDR1 is MNHEY and CDR2 SMNVEV (reference sequence). Time point defined: baseline pretreatment blood. Treatment: 15 Gy SBRT to primary tumor, nephrectomy 4 weeks later. Radiation-treated patients gave blood at baseline, week 2 and week 4. The patient's renal cell carcinoma had clear cell pathology. Here immunoSEQ multiplex PCR was the method, and the copy in TCRdb shows in-frame clones only, minus some. Counted here are 70,000 to 95,000 clones, 82% occurring once; the ten biggest clones make up 5% to 8%.

The chain carries TRBV27 and TRBJ1-5, with D possibly matching TRBD1 (5 bases). This receptor was obtained from a man between 60 and 75 years old with renal cell carcinoma. This specimen was blood, taken from a patient whose treatment included radiotherapy and nephrectomy. The CDR3, as DNA: TGTGCCAGCAGTTCCAGGGTTCCGGATCAGCCCCAGCATTTT. Translated, it gives CASSSRVPDQPQHF.